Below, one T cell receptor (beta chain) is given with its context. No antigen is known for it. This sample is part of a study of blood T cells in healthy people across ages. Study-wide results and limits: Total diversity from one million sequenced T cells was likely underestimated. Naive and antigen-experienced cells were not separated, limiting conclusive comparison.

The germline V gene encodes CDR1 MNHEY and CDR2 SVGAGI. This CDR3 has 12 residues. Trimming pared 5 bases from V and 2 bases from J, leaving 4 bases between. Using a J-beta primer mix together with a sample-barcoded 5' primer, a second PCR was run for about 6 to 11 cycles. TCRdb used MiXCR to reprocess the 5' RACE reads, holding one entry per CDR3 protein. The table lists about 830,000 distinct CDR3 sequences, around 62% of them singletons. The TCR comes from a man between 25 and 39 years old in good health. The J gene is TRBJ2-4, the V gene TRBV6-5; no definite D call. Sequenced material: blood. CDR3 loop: CASSGSKNIQYF. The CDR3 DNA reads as TGTGCCAGCAGTGGGTCCAAAAACATTCAGTACTTC.